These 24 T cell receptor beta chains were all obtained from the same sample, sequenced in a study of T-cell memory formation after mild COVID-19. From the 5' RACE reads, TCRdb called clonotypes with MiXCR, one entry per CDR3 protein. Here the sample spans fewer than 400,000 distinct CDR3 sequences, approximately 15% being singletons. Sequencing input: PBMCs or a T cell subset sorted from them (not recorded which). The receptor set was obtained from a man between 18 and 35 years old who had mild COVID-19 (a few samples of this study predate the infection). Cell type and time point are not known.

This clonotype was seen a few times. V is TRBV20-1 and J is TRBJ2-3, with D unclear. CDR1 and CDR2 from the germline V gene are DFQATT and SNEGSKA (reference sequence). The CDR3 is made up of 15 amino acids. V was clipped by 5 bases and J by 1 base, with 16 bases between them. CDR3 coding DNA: TGCAGTGCTCCCAGCCCAGAAGCTGGCACAGATACGCAGTATTTT. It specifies CSAPSPEAGTDTQYF.

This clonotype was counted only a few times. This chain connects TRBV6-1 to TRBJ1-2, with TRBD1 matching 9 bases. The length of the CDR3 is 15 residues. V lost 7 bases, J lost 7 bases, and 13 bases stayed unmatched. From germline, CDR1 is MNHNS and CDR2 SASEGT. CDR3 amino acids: CASITWTGALSGYTF. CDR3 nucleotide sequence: TGTGCCAGCATAACCTGGACAGGGGCCTTGAGTGGCTACACCTTC.

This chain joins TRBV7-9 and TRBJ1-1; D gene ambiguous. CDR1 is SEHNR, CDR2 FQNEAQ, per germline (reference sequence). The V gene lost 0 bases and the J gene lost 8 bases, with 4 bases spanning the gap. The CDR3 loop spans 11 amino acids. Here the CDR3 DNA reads TGTGCCAGCAGCTTAGCGCCGGAAGCTTTCTTT. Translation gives CASSLAPEAFF.

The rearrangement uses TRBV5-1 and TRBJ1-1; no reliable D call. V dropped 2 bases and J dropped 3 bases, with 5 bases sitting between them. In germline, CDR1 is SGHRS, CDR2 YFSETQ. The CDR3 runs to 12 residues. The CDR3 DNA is TGCGCCAGCAGCTTCTCCCACACTGAAGCTTTCTTT. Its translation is CASSFSHTEAFF.

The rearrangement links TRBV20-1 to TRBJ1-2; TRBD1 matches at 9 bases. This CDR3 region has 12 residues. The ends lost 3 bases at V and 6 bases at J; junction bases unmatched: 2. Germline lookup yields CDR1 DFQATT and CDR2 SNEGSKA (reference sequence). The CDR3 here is CSASYRGHGYTF. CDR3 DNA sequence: TGCAGTGCTAGTTACAGGGGGCATGGCTACACCTTC.

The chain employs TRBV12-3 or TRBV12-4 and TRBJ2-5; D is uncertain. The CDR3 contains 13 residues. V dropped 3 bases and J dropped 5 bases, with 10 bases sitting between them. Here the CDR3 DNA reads TGTGCCAGCAGTTTCTTACAGAGGGAGACCCAGTACTTC. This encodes CASSFLQRETQYF.

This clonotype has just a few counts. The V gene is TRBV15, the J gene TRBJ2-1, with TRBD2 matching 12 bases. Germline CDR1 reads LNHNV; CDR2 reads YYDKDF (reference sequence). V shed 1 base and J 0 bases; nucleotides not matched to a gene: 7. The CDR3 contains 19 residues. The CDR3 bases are TGTGCCACCAGCAGAGGAGCAACTAGCGGGGGGATCTCCTACAATGAGCAGTTCTTC. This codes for CATSRGATSGGISYNEQFF.

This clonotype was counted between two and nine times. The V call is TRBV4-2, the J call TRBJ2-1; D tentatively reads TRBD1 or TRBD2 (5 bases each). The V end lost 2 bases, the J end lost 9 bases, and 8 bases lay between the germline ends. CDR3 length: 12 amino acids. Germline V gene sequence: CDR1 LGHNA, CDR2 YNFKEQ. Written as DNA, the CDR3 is TGTGCCAGCAGCCAAAAGGGGAGTGAGCAGTTCTTC. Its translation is CASSQKGSEQFF.

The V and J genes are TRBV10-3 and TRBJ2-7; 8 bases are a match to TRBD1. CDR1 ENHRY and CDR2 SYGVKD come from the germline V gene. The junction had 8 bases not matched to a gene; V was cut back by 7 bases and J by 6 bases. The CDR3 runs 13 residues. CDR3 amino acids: CAITGQGMGEQYF. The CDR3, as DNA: TGTGCCATCACAGGACAGGGAATGGGCGAGCAGTACTTC.

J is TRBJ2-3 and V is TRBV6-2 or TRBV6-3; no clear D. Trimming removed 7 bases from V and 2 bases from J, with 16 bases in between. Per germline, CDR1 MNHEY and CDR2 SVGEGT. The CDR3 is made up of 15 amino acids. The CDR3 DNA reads TGTGCCAGCACCATCAGCAGGTCACCCACAGATACGCAGTATTTT. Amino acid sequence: CASTISRSPTDTQYF.

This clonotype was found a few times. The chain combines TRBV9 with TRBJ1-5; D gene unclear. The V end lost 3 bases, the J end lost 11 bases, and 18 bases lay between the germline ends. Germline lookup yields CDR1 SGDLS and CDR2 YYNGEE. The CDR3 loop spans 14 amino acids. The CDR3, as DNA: TGTGCCAGCAGCGAAACCGGCAACCCCCGGTCCCAGCATTTT. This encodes CASSETGNPRSQHF. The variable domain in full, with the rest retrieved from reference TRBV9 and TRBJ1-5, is DSGVTQTPKHLITATGQRVTLRCSPRSGDLSVYWYQQSLDQGLQFLIQYYNGEERAKGNILERFSAQQFPDLHSELNLSSLELGDSALYFCASSETGNPRSQHFGDGTRLSIL.

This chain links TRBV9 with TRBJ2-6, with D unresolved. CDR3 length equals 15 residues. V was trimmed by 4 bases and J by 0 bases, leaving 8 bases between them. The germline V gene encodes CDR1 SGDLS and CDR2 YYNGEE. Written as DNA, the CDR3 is TGTGCCAGCAGCCCTCAGGCCTCTGGGGCCAACGTCCTGACTTTC. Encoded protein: CASSPQASGANVLTF.

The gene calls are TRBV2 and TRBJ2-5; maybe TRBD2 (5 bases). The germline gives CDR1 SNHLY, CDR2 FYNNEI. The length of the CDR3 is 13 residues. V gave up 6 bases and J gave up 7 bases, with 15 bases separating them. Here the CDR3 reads CASSPGLERTQYF. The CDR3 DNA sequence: TGTGCCAGCAGCCCCGGACTGGAACGGACCCAGTACTTC.

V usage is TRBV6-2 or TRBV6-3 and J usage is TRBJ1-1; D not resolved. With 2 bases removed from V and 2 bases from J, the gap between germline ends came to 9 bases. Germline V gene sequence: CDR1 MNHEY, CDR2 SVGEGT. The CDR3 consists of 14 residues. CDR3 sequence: CASSYNGVNTEAFF. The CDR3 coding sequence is TGTGCCAGCAGTTACAACGGGGTAAACACTGAAGCTTTCTTT.

This CDR3 reads CASSMGPGGGEAFF. The CDR3 nucleotides are TGTGCCAGCAGCATGGGGCCAGGGGGTGGGGAAGCTTTCTTT. The V gene is TRBV7-3, the J gene TRBJ1-1, with 7 bases that match TRBD1. Trimming took 5 bases from V and 8 from J; bases not matched to a gene: 11. Germline loops: CDR1 SGHTA, CDR2 FQGTGA. The CDR3 length is 14 residues.

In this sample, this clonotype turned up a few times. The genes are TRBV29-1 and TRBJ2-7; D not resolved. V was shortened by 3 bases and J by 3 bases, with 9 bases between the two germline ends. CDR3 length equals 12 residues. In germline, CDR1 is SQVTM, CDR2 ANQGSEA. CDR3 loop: CSVEGFGYEQYF. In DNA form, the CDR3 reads TGCAGCGTTGAGGGATTTGGCTACGAGCAGTACTTC.

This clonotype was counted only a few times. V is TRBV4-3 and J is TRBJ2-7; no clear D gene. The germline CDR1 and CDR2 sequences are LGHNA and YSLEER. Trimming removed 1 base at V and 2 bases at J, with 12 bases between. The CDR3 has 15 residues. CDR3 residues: CASSQGWSGPYEQYF. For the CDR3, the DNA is TGCGCCAGCAGCCAAGGATGGAGTGGCCCCTACGAGCAGTACTTC.

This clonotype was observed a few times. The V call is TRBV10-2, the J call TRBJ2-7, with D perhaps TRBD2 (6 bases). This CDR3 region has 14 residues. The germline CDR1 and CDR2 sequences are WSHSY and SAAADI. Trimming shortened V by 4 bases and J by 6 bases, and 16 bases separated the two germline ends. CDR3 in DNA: TGCGCCAGCAGTGTCGATGAGGGGAGGATCGAGCAGTACGTC. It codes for CASSVDEGRIEQYV.

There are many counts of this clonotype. The CDR3 nucleotides are TGTGCCAGCTCATCCGGTCGTTCCTACAATGAGCAGTTCTTC. Translating gives CASSSGRSYNEQFF. This chain uses TRBV18 with TRBJ2-1; D is unresolved. V was clipped by 5 bases and J by 1 base, with 9 bases between them. This CDR3 is built from 14 residues. CDR1 is KGHSH and CDR2 is LQKENI in the germline V gene.

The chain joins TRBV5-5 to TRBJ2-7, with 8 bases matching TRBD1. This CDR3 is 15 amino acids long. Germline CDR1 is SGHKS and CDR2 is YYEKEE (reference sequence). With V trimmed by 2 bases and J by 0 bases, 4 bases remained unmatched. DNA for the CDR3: TGTGCCAGCAGCTTTAGTGGACAGGGCTCCTACGAGCAGTACTTC. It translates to CASSFSGQGSYEQYF.

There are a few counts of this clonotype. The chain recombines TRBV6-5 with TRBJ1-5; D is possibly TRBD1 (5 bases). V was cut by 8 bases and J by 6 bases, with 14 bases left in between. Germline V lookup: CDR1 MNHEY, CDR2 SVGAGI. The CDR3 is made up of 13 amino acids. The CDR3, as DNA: TGTGCCAGCTCCGAGACAGTATCTCAGCCCCAGCATTTT. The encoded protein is CASSETVSQPQHF.

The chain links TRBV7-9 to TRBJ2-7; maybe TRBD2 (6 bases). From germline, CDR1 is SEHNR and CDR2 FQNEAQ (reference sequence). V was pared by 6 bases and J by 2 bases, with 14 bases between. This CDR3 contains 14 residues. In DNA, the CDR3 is TGTGCCAGCAGTTCCGGGACTCACCCCTACGAGCAGTACTTC. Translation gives CASSSGTHPYEQYF. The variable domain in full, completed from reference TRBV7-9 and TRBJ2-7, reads DTGVSQNPRHKITKRGQNVTFRCDPISEHNRLYWYRQTLGQGPEFLTYFQNEAQLEKSRLLSDRFSAERPKGSFSTLEIQRTEQGDSAMYLCASSSGTHPYEQYFGPGTRLTVT.

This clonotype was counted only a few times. The DNA of the CDR3 is TGCGCCAGTGCACAGGGTTCGGACACCGGGGAGCTGTTTTTT. It codes for CASAQGSDTGELFF. The rearrangement links TRBV5-1 to TRBJ2-2, with D possibly TRBD1 on 6 matching bases. The V end was cut by 8 bases, the J end by 3 bases, with 14 bases between. The CDR3 consists of 14 residues. Germline lookup yields CDR1 SGHRS and CDR2 YFSETQ.

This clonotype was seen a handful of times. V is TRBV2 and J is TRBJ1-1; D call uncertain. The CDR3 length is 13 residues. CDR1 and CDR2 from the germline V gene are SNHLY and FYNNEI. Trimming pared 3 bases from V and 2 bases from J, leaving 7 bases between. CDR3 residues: CASSDDFNTEAFF. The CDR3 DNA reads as TGTGCCAGCAGTGATGACTTTAACACTGAAGCTTTCTTT.